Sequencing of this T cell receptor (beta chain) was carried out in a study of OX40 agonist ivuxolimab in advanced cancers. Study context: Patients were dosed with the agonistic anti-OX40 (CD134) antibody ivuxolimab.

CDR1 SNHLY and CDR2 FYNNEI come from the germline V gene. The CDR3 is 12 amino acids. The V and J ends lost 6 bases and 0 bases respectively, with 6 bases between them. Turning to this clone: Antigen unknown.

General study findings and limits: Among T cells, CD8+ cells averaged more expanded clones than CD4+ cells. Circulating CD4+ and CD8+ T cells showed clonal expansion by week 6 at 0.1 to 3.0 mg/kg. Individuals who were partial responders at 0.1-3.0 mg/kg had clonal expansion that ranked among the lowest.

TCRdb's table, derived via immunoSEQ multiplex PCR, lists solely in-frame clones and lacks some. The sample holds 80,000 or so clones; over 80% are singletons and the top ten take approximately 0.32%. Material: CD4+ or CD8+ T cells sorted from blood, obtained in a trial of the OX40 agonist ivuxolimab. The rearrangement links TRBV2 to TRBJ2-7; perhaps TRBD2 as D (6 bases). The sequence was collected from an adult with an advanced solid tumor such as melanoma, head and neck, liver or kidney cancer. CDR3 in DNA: TGTGCCAGCAGGGAGGGCTCCTACGAGCAGTACTTC. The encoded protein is CASREGSYEQYF. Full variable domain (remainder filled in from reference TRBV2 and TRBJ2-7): EPEVTQTPSHQVTQMGQEVILRCVPISNHLYFYWYRQILGQKVEFLVSFYNNEISEKSEIFDDQFSVERPDGSNFTLKIRSTKLEDSAMYFCASREGSYEQYFGPGTRLTVT.